The clone carrying this TCR beta chain was seen only a few times. The antigen remains unidentified. This sample was taken from a study of human T cells and chemical hapten exposure. Background on the study: The study patch tested 0.01% DPC on the upper back and read results at 6 days. TCR yields per sample varied, mainly owing to small pooled library volume differences. Findings and caveats of the study: Those TCRs sitting above 1 in 1000 frequency stayed the same with DPC sensitization.

Stated time point: patch test 3, about 24 weeks after DPC sensitization. The treatment denotes: therapeutic diphenylcyclopropenone sensitization with weekly scalp DPC. Within the library, unique molecular identifiers were attached to each individual cDNA molecule. A single record per CDR3 protein comes from TCRdb applying MiXCR to the RACE reads. The profile shows about 200,000 distinct CDR3 sequences, under 30% of them singletons. V was clipped by 6 bases and J by 0 bases, with 8 bases between them. The CDR3 has 12 residues. Germline assignment: CDR1 DFQATT and CDR2 SNEGSKA (reference sequence). This TCR came from a woman in her forties with alopecia areata. Some clones in this sample may be carry-over from other donors' samples. This chain joins TRBV20-1 and TRBJ1-1, with D unclear. The sequencing here drew on whole blood, taken in connection with sensitization to the hapten diphenylcyclopropenone (DPC). The CDR3 DNA sequence: TGCAGTGCACCCGGGATGAACACTGAAGCTTTCTTT. Translated, it gives CSAPGMNTEAFF.